This is a list of T cell receptor beta chains from one sample in a study of T cells in Graves' hyperthyroidism and ophthalmopathy. MiXCR, run by TCRdb on the multiplex PCR reads, gives a single entry per CDR3 protein. The data hold 250,000 to 400,000 distinct CDR3 sequences, with roughly 13% observed a single time. Sequenced input: blood. These receptor sequences come from a woman aged 40 to 50 with Graves' ophthalmopathy. Each CDR3 is given with its conserved first and last residue. D genes are given only for firm matches. Rows give clone size only sometimes, using once, few, many, or a class for an expanded clone.

cdr3_aa cdr3_nt v_call clone_size cdr3_length d_call j_call
CATSRQDRGPNGYTF TGTGCCACCAGCAGACAAGACAGGGGCCCGAATGGCTACACCTTC TRBV15 NA 15 TRBD1 TRBJ1-2
CATSRVGRANEQFF TGTGCCACCAGCAGAGTAGGCAGGGCCAATGAGCAGTTCTTC TRBV15 many 14 NA TRBJ2-1
CASSEGVPREGYNEQFF TGTGCCAGCAGTGAAGGGGTCCCGCGGGAGGGCTACAATGAGCAGTTCTTC TRBV6-1 many 17 TRBD2 TRBJ2-1
CASSPHNTGELFF TGTGCCAGCTCACCACACAACACCGGGGAGCTGTTTTTT TRBV18 NA 13 NA TRBJ2-2
CASSTADTGELFF TGCGCCAGCAGCACCGCCGACACCGGGGAGCTGTTTTTT TRBV5-1 many 13 NA TRBJ2-2
CASSLGGVQRAEQFF TGTGCCAGCAGCTTAGGAGGCGTGCAAAGGGCTGAGCAGTTCTTC TRBV7-2 many 15 NA TRBJ2-1
CSARGIGYQPQHF TGCAGTGCCAGGGGAATCGGGTATCAGCCCCAGCATTTT TRBV20-1 many 13 NA TRBJ1-5
CASSFMGGGEAFF TGTGCCAGCAGCTTTATGGGGGGGGGTGAAGCTTTCTTT TRBV11-2 many 13 NA TRBJ1-1
CASCESSQGAYNEQFF TGCGCCAGCTGTGAGTCGAGTCAGGGGGCCTACAATGAGCAGTTCTTC TRBV10-1 few 16 TRBD1 TRBJ2-1
CASSEGAWGYTF TGTGCCAGCAGTGAGGGGGCCTGGGGCTACACCTTC TRBV2 many 12 NA TRBJ1-2
CASSYRRLAGDQYNEQFF TGTGCCAGCAGTTACCGACGACTAGCGGGGGACCAATACAATGAGCAGTTCTTC TRBV6-6 NA 18 TRBD2 TRBJ2-1
CASSFVAKKAYEQYF TGTGCCAGCAGTTTCGTAGCGAAAAAGGCCTACGAGCAGTACTTC TRBV28 many 15 NA TRBJ2-7
CSVDRGGAQYF TGCAGTGTCGACCGGGGCGGGGCCCAGTACTTC TRBV20-1 many 11 NA TRBJ2-5
CASRSSGVGQETQYF TGTGCCAGCAGGTCCTCGGGGGTTGGACAAGAGACCCAGTACTTC TRBV28 many 15 NA TRBJ2-5
CSASSARNTGELFF TGCAGTGCTAGTAGCGCTAGAAACACCGGGGAGCTGTTTTTT TRBV20-1 many 14 NA TRBJ2-2
CSASPLARGNNEQFF TGCAGTGCCTCACCCCTAGCGAGGGGTAACAATGAGCAGTTCTTC TRBV20-1 many 15 NA TRBJ2-1
CASSQMGPAETQYF TGTGCCAGCAGCCAGATGGGGCCAGCCGAGACCCAGTACTTC TRBV3-1 few 14 NA TRBJ2-5
CASSPPDGETQYF TGTGCCAGCTCACCACCGGACGGGGAGACCCAGTACTTC TRBV18 many 13 NA TRBJ2-5
CASSVTHLNVWEQYF TGTGCCAGCTCAGTCACTCACTTAAACGTTTGGGAGCAGTACTTC TRBV18 many 15 NA TRBJ2-7
CASSPFGNTIYF TGTGCCAGCAGTCCTTTTGGAAACACCATATATTTT TRBV28 many 12 NA TRBJ1-3
CASSTRLAGGGSYNEQFF TGTGCCAGCAGTACCCGACTAGCGGGGGGTGGCTCCTACAATGAGCAGTTCTTC TRBV28 NA 18 TRBD2 TRBJ2-1
CASSSSGRGAYGYTF TGTGCCAGCAGCTCGTCCGGACGAGGGGCCTATGGCTACACCTTC TRBV7-9 many 15 NA TRBJ1-2
CASSSQIDRVSYEQYF TGTGCCAGCAGTTCCCAAATCGACAGGGTTTCCTACGAGCAGTACTTC TRBV28 many 16 TRBD1 TRBJ2-7
CSARDDRYTEAFF TGCAGTGCTAGGGATGACAGATACACTGAAGCTTTCTTT TRBV20-1 many 13 NA TRBJ1-1
CASSRAGGWEDTEAFF TGTGCCAGCAGCCGGGCGGGAGGATGGGAAGACACTGAAGCTTTCTTT TRBV5-6 many 16 NA TRBJ1-1
CASTLSQGSREKNNEQFF TGTGCCAGCACCCTAAGTCAGGGGTCCAGGGAGAAAAACAATGAGCAGTTCTTC TRBV7-8 many 18 NA TRBJ2-1
CATKDRVGTEAFF TGCGCCACCAAAGACAGGGTCGGCACTGAAGCTTTCTTT TRBV5-1 many 13 TRBD1 TRBJ1-1
CASSATGQGAAYEQYF TGTGCCAGCAGCGCCACGGGACAGGGGGCTGCCTACGAGCAGTACTTC TRBV7-9 many 16 TRBD1 TRBJ2-7
CAIKGGPARDQPQHF TGTGCCATCAAAGGTGGACCGGCCAGGGATCAGCCCCAGCATTTT TRBV10-3 many 15 NA TRBJ1-5
CASSQNDGELFF TGCGCCAGCAGCCAAAATGACGGGGAGCTGTTTTTT TRBV4-1 few 12 NA TRBJ2-2
CASRGWDTGSYNEQFF TGTGCCAGCAGGGGGTGGGACACCGGATCCTACAATGAGCAGTTCTTC TRBV6-1 NA 16 NA TRBJ2-1
CASSSTGLALNEQFF TGTGCCAGCAGTTCAACTGGACTAGCGTTGAATGAGCAGTTCTTC TRBV28 many 15 TRBD2 TRBJ2-1
CASKPTGQHNYGYTF TGTGCCAGCAAACCCACCGGGCAGCATAACTATGGCTACACCTTC TRBV12-3/TRBV12-4 many 15 NA TRBJ1-2
CASSVDNGYEQYF TGTGCCAGCAGCGTTGACAACGGATACGAGCAGTACTTC TRBV5-4 NA 13 NA TRBJ2-7
CASSSGTHFPWVPQHF TGTGCCAGCAGTTCCGGGACACACTTCCCCTGGGTTCCCCAGCATTTT TRBV7-9 NA 16 NA TRBJ1-5
CATSMSRLSYNEQFF TGTGCCACCAGCATGAGCCGGCTCTCCTACAATGAGCAGTTCTTC TRBV15 many 15 NA TRBJ2-1
CASSRKGAQIF TGTGCCAGCAGCCGGAAGGGGGCCCAGATCTTC TRBV6-1 NA 11 TRBD1 TRBJ2-5
CASRTRGIKNIQYF TGTGCCAGCAGGACGAGGGGGATCAAAAACATTCAGTACTTC TRBV28 few 14 NA TRBJ2-4
CASSYTRTGGPYGYTF TGTGCCAGCAGTTACACACGGACAGGAGGCCCCTATGGCTACACCTTC TRBV6-5 many 16 TRBD1 TRBJ1-2
CASSQAIGGEQFF TGTGCCAGCAGCCAAGCCATAGGGGGAGAGCAGTTCTTC TRBV14 many 13 NA TRBJ2-1
CASSGLAQETQYF TGTGCCAGCAGTGGACTAGCGCAAGAGACCCAGTACTTC TRBV6-1 NA 13 TRBD2 TRBJ2-5